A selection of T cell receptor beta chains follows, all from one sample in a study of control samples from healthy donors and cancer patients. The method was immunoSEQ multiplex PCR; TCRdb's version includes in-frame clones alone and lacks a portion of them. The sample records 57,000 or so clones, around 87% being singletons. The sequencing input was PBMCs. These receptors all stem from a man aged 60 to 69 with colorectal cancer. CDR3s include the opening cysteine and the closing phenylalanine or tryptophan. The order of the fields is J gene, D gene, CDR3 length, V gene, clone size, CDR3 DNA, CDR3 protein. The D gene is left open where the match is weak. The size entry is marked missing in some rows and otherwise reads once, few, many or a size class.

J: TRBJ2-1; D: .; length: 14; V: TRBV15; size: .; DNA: TGTGCCACCAGCAGAGATACTGCCCTTAATGAGCAGTTCTTC; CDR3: CATSRDTALNEQFF
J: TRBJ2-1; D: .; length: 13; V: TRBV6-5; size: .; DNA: TGTGCCAGCAGCCGGCGGGCTTACAATGAGCAGTTCTTC; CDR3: CASSRRAYNEQFF
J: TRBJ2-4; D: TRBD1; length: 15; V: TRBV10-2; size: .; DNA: TGCGCCACCCAGGACAGGGGGGCGCCCAAAAACATTCAGTACTTC; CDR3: CATQDRGAPKNIQYF
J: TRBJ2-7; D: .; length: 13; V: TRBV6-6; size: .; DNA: TGTGCCAGCAGCCCAGCTTGGTCCTACGAGCAGTACTTC; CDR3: CASSPAWSYEQYF
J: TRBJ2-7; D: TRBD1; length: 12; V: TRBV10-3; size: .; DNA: TGTGCCATCAGTGAGGTAACAGGGGGCATTTACTTC; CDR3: CAISEVTGGIYF
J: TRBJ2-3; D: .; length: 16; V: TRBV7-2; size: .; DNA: TGTGCCAGCAGCTTGACCGCAACGCAGCGCACAGATACGCAGTATTTT; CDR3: CASSLTATQRTDTQYF
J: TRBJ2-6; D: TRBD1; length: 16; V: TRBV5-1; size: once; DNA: TGCGCCAGCAGCGCGACAGGGTACTCTGGGGCCAACGTCCTGACTTTC; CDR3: CASSATGYSGANVLTF
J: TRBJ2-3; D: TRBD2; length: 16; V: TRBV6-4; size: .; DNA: TGTGCCAGCAGTGACTCGGGGAGGGCCCCCACAGATACGCAGTATTTT; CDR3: CASSDSGRAPTDTQYF
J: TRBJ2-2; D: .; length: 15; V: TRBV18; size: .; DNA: TGTGCCAGCTCGGCGGGACACTTAGACACCGGGGAGCTGTTTTTT; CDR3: CASSAGHLDTGELFF
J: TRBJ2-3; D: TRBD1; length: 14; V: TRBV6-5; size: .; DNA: TGTGCCAGCAGGACAGGGGCACTCACAGATACGCAGTATTTT; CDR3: CASRTGALTDTQYF
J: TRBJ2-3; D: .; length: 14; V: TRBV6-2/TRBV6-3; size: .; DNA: TGTGCCAGCAGCCCGGGACTCAACACAGATACGCAGTATTTT; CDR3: CASSPGLNTDTQYF
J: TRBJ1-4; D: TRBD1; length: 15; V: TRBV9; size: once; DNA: TGTGCCAGCAGCGTTGGGCAGGGGGCGGCTGAAAAACTGTTTTTT; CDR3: CASSVGQGAAEKLFF
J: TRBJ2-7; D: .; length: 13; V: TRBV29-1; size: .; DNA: TGCAGCGTTGAAACGAGGAGCTCCTACGAGCAGTACTTC; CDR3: CSVETRSSYEQYF
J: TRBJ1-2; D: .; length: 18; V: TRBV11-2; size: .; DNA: TGTGCCAGCAGGAATAATTTCGCGGGGGGCAGGTGGGGCTATGGCTACACCTTC; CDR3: CASRNNFAGGRWGYGYTF
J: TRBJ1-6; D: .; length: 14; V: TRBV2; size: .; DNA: TGTGCCAGCAGTTCCGACAGCAGAAATTCACCCCTCCACTTT; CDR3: CASSSDSRNSPLHF
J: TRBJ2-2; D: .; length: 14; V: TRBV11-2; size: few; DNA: TGTGCCAGCAGCTTAGCAGGGGACTCCCGGGAGCTGTTTTTT; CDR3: CASSLAGDSRELFF
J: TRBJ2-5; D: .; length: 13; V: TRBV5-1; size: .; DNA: TGCGCCAGCAGCTGGCCGAACCAAGAGACCCAGTACTTC; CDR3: CASSWPNQETQYF
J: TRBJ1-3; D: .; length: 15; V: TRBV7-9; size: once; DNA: TGTGCCAGCGCTCCCGCGGCGAGTCATGGAAACACCATATATTTT; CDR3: CASAPAASHGNTIYF
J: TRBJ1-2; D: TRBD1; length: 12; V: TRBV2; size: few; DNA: TGTGCCAGCACCAGACAGGGAGGTGGCTACACCTTC; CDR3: CASTRQGGGYTF
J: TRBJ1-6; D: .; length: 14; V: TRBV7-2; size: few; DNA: TGTGCCAGCAGCTTTCCCCGACAGAATTCACCCCTCCACTTT; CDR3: CASSFPRQNSPLHF
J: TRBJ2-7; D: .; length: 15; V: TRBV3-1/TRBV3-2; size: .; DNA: TGTGCCAGCAGCCCTAAGACAGGGACTTTCTACGAGCAGTACTTC; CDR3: CASSPKTGTFYEQYF
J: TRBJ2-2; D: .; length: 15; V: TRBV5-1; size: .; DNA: TGCGCCAGCAGCTTGGTCGGGAAGAGCACCGGGGAGCTGTTTTTT; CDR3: CASSLVGKSTGELFF
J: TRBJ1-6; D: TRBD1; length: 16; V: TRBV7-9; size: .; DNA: TGTGCCAGCAGCTTAGCGGGACAGGACTATAATTCACCCCTCCACTTT; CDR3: CASSLAGQDYNSPLHF
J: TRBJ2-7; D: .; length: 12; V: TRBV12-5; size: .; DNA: TGTGCTAGTGGTTGGATGAGAGGGGAGCAGTACTTC; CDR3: CASGWMRGEQYF
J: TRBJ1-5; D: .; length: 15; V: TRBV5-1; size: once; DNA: TGCGCCAGCAGCTCCCTCCCGGGTTCCGATCAGCCCCAGCATTTT; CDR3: CASSSLPGSDQPQHF
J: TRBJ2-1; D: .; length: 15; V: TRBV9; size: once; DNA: TGTGCCAGCAGCGTTGGGCAGGGCTCCTACAATGAGCAGTTCTTC; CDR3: CASSVGQGSYNEQFF
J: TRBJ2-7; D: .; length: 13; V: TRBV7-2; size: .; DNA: TGTGCCAGCAGCTTAGATAGGGTTCGCGAGCAGTACTTC; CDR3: CASSLDRVREQYF
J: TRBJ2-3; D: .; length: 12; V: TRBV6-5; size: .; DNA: TGTGCCAGCAGTTATGGCACAGATACGCAGTATTTT; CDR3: CASSYGTDTQYF
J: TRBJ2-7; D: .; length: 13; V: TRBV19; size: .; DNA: TGTGCCAGTAGTACCCCCGACAGCTACGAGCAGTACTTC; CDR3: CASSTPDSYEQYF
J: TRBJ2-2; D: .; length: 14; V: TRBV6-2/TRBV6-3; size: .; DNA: TGTGCCAGCACCCCCGGGAGGGGGCCCGGGGAGCTGTTTTTT; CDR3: CASTPGRGPGELFF
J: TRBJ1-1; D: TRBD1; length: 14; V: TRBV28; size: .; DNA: TGTGCCAGCAGTACCCGCGACAGGGTCACTGAAGCTTTCTTT; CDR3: CASSTRDRVTEAFF
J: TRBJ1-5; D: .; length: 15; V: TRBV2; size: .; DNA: TGTGCCAGCAGACGGGGCAGACCTAGCAATCAGCCCCAGCATTTT; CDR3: CASRRGRPSNQPQHF
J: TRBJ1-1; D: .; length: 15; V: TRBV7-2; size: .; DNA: TGTGCCAGCAGCTTAACCGGGCAGACGAACACTGAAGCTTTCTTT; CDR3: CASSLTGQTNTEAFF
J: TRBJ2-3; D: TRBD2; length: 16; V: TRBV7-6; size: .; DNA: TGTGCCAGCAGCCCTCGGACTAGCGGGGGCCAAGATACGCAGTATTTT; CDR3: CASSPRTSGGQDTQYF
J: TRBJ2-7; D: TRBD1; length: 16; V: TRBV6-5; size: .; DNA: TGTGCCAGCAGTTCTGTTGGAGGGACAGGGAGCTACGAGCAGTACTTC; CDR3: CASSSVGGTGSYEQYF
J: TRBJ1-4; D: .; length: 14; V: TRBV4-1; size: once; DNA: TGCGCCAGCAGCCAAATTGGGGTTAATGAAAAACTGTTTTTT; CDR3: CASSQIGVNEKLFF
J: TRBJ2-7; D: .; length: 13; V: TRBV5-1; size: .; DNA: TGCGCCAGCAGCTTCCTGGACAGAAACGAGCAGTACTTC; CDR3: CASSFLDRNEQYF
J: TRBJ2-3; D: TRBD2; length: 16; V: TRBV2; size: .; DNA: TGTGCCAGCAGACCCGGACTAGCGGGGTGGGCAGATACGCAGTATTTT; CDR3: CASRPGLAGWADTQYF
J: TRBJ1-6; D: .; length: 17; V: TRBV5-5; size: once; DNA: TGTGCCAGCAGCTTGGATGAGGTGGGACCGTTTAATTCACCCCTCCACTTT; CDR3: CASSLDEVGPFNSPLHF
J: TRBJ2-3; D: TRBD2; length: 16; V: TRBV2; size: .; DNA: TGTGCCAGCAGTGAAGATAAGCGGGGGGGCACAGATACGCAGTATTTT; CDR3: CASSEDKRGGTDTQYF
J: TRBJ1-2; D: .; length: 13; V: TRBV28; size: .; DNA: TGTGCCAGCAGTTCCTTGGAGCCCTTTGACTACACCTTC; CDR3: CASSSLEPFDYTF
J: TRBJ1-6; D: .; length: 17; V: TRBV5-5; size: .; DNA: TGTGCCAGCAGCGCCGCCTTGTTAAGCTCCTATAATTCACCCCTCCACTTT; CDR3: CASSAALLSSYNSPLHF
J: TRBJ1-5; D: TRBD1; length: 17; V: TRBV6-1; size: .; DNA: TGTGCCAGCAGTGAAAGGGCAGGGGGCGGTGGCAATCAGCCCCAGCATTTT; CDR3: CASSERAGGGGNQPQHF
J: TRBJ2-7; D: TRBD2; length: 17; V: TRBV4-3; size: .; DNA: TGCGCCAGCAGCCAAGTCCCCACAGGCCTAGCGGGGTACGAGCAGTACTTC; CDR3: CASSQVPTGLAGYEQYF
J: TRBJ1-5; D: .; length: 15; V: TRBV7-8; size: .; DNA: TGTGCCAGCAGTCCGCCACGAACAGTCAATCAGCCCCAGCATTTT; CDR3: CASSPPRTVNQPQHF
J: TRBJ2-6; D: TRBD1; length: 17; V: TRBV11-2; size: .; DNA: TGTGCCAGCAGCCCCCGGGACAGGGGGCCTGGGGCCAACGTCCTGACTTTC; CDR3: CASSPRDRGPGANVLTF
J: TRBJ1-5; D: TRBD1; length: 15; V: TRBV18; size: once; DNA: TGTGCCAGCTCACCACCGGGACAGGCCAATCAGCCCCAGCATTTT; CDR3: CASSPPGQANQPQHF
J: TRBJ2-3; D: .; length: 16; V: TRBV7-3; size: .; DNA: TGTGCCAGCAGTTGGGGCGAGGGCCCGAGCACAGATACGCAGTATTTT; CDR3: CASSWGEGPSTDTQYF